The T cell receptor (beta chain) described here comes from a study of T cells after yellow fever vaccination. CDR1 is ENHRY, CDR2 SYGVKD, per germline. V was cut by 5 bases and J by 8 bases, with 12 bases left in between. The CDR3 has 12 amino acids. Study-level findings and limits: Abundant contaminating clonotypes from the bulk population could appear in FACS-sorted repertoires. Most primary-vaccination clones recurred post-booster (roughly 96% CD4, 85% to 90% CD8). There was a small share of clonotypes that showed up in both the CD4 and CD8 compartments.

One entry per CDR3 protein results from TCRdb running MiXCR on the 5' RACE reads. Among 200,000 to 300,000 distinct CDR3 sequences listed, 6.5% to 7.5% were seen once. This clonotype has more than one count but fewer than ten. Antigen unknown. V is TRBV10-3 and J is TRBJ1-1; the D is unclear. The input for sequencing was CD4+ T cells sorted from PBMCs, taken on the day of the yellow fever booster vaccination. This TCR came from a man younger than 45 who received the YFV17D yellow fever vaccine. This chain's CDR3 is CAISLGRSEAFF. In nucleotides, the CDR3 is TGTGCCATCAGTCTTGGCCGGTCGGAAGCTTTCTTT.